These T cell receptor beta chains were read from a single sample in a study of technical replicates of blood from a handful of donors. Sequencing was performed with immunoSEQ multiplex PCR; in TCRdb, only in-frame clones are kept and a portion is missing. The table shows about 13,000 clones, with 80% to 90% occurring only once. Sequenced material: PBMCs. These receptor sequences come from a human donor in good health. Both conserved end residues are part of each CDR3. The D gene is left open where the match is weak. Where a row states a size, it is once, few, many or the class of an expanded clone; other rows omit it.

j_gene: TRBJ2-7
v_gene: TRBV5-1
d_gene: TRBD2
abundance: NA
CDR3aa: CASSFLAGGPNEQYF
CDR3nt: TGCGCCAGCAGCTTTCTAGCGGGAGGGCCCAACGAGCAGTACTTC

j_gene: TRBJ2-3
v_gene: TRBV29-1
d_gene: TRBD1
abundance: NA
CDR3aa: CSLRQGTSTDTQYF
CDR3nt: TGCAGCCTCCGACAGGGGACTAGCACAGATACGCAGTATTTT

j_gene: TRBJ2-2
v_gene: TRBV14
d_gene: TRBD2
abundance: NA
CDR3aa: CASSRLADTGELFF
CDR3nt: TGTGCCAGCAGCCGTCTAGCGGACACCGGGGAGCTGTTTTTT

j_gene: TRBJ2-1
v_gene: TRBV2
d_gene: TRBD2
abundance: NA
CDR3aa: CASGRALSNEQFF
CDR3nt: TGTGCCAGCGGGAGGGCCCTTTCCAATGAGCAGTTCTTC

j_gene: TRBJ2-7
v_gene: TRBV18
d_gene: NA
abundance: NA
CDR3aa: CASSPSRSNEQYF
CDR3nt: TGTGCCAGCTCACCTTCCAGGTCCAACGAGCAGTACTTC

j_gene: TRBJ2-1
v_gene: TRBV7-9
d_gene: TRBD2
abundance: NA
CDR3aa: CASSQGLAGGGYNEQFF
CDR3nt: TGTGCCAGCAGCCAGGGACTAGCGGGAGGGGGCTACAATGAGCAGTTCTTC

j_gene: TRBJ2-1
v_gene: TRBV12-5
d_gene: NA
abundance: once
CDR3aa: CASGLATTVPNEQFF
CDR3nt: TGTGCTAGTGGTTTGGCGACCACAGTTCCGAATGAGCAGTTCTTC

j_gene: TRBJ2-3
v_gene: TRBV27
d_gene: NA
abundance: NA
CDR3aa: CASSLSPSGSYPDTQYF
CDR3nt: TGTGCCAGCAGTTTATCTCCTTCCGGGAGTTACCCAGATACGCAGTATTTT

j_gene: TRBJ1-1
v_gene: TRBV10-2
d_gene: NA
abundance: medium-sized
CDR3aa: CASRQAPNTEAFF
CDR3nt: TGCGCCAGCAGACAGGCCCCGAACACTGAAGCTTTCTTT

j_gene: TRBJ1-5
v_gene: TRBV27
d_gene: NA
abundance: NA
CDR3aa: CASGGQGGEQPQHF
CDR3nt: TGTGCCAGCGGTGGGCAGGGTGGAGAACAGCCCCAGCATTTT

j_gene: TRBJ2-3
v_gene: TRBV9
d_gene: TRBD2
abundance: once
CDR3aa: CASSVGGTSASTDTQYF
CDR3nt: TGTGCCAGCAGCGTAGGGGGGACTAGCGCCTCCACAGATACGCAGTATTTT